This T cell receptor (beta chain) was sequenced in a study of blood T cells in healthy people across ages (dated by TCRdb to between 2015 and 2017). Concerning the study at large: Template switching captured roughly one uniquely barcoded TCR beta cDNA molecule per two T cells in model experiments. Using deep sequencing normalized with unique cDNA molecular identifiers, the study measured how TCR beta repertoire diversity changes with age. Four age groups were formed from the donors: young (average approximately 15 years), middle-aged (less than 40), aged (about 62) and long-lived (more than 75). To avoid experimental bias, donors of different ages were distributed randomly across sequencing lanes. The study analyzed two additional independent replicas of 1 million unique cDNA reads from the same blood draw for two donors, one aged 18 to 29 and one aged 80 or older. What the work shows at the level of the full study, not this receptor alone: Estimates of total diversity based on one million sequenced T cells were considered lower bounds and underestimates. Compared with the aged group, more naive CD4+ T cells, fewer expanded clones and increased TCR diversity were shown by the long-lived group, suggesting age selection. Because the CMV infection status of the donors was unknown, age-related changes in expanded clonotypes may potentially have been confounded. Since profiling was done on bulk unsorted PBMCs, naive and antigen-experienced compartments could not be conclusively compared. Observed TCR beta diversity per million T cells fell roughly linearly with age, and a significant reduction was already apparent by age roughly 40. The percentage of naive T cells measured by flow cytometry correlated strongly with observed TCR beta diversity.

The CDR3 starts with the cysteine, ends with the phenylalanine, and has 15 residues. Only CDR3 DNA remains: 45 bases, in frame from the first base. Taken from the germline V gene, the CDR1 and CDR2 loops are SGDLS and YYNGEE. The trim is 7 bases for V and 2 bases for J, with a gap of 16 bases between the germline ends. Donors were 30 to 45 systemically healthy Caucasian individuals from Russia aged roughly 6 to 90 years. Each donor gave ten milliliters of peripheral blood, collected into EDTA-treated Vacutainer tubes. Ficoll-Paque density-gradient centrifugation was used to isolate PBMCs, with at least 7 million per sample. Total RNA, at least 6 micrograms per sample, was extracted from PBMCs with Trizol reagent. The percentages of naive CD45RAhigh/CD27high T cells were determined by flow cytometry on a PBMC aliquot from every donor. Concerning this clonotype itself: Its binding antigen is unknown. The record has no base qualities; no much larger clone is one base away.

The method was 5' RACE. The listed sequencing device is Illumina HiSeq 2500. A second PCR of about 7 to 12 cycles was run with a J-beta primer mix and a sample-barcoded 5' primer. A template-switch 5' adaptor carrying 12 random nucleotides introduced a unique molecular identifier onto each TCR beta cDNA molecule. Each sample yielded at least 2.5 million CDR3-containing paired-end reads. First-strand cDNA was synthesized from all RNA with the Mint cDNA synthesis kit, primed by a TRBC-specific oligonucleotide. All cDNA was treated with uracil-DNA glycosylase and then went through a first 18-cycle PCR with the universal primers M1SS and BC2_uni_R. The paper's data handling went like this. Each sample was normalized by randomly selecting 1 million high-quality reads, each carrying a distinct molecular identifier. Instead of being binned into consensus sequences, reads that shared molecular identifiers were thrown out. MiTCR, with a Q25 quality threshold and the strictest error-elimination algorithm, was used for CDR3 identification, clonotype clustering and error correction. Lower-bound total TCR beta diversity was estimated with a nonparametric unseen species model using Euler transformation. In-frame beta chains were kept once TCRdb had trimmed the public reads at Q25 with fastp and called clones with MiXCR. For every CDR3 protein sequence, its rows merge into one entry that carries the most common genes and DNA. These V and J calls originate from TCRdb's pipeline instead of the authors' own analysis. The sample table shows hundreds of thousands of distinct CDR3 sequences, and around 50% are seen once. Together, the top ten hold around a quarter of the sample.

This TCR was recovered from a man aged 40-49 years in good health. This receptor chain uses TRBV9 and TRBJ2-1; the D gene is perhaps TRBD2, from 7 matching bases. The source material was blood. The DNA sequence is TGTGCCAGCGGTTGGGGGGGGGCGGCCTACAATGAGCAGTTCTTC. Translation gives CASGWGGAAYNEQFF.